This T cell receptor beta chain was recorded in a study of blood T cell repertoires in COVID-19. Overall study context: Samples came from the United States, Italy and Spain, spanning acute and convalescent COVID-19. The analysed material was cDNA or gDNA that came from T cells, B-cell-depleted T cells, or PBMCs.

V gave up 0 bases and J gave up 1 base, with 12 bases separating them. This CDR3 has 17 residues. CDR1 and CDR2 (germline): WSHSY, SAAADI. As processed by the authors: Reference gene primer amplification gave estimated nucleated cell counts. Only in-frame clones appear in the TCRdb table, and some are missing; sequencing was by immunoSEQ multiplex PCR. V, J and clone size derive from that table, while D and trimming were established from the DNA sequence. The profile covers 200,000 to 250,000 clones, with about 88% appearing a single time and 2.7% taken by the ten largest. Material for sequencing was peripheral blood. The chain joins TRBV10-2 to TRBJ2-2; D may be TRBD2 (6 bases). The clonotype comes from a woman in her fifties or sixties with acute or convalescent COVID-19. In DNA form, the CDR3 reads TGCGCCAGCAGTGAGTCAAGGAGCGGGCGGAACACCGGGGAGCTGTTTTTT. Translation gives CASSESRSGRNTGELFF.